A single sample gave rise to the 30 T cell receptor beta chains below, sequenced in a study of blood T cells in healthy people across ages. The second PCR ran about 6 to 11 cycles with a sample-barcoded 5' primer and J-beta primers. One entry per CDR3 protein, called by TCRdb with MiXCR from the 5' RACE reads. The sample lists approximately 900,000 distinct CDR3 sequences; roughly 28% were seen once. The same data also went into a second study, on T cells of mothers and their children.

The sequencing input was blood. The receptors originated from a woman between 40 and 50 years old in good health.

The V and J genes are TRBV25-1 and TRBJ2-1; no firm D call. Trimming pared 3 bases from V and 8 bases from J, leaving 8 bases between. Germline values: CDR1 MGHDK, CDR2 SYGVNS. CDR3 size: 12 residues. CDR3 sequence: CASSDVADEQFF. The CDR3 coding sequence is TGTGCCAGCAGTGATGTGGCCGATGAGCAGTTCTTC.

This clonotype was counted between two and nine times. J is TRBJ2-1 and V is TRBV7-8, with D unresolved. V lost 2 bases and J 8 bases, leaving 16 bases between the germline ends. CDR3 length: 15 amino acids. Germline CDR1 is SGHVS and CDR2 is FQNEAQ. This CDR3 is CASSLIGQAKDEQFF. The CDR3 DNA sequence: TGTGCCAGCAGCTTAATTGGTCAGGCTAAGGATGAGCAGTTCTTC.

This chain joins TRBV7-9 and TRBJ1-2; D possibly corresponds to TRBD1 (6 bases). Trimming took 8 bases from V and 2 from J, leaving 15 bases between them. Per germline, CDR1 SEHNR and CDR2 FQNEAQ (reference sequence). The CDR3 runs to 14 residues. The CDR3 sequence is CASLAGQSNYGYTF. In DNA form, the CDR3 reads TGTGCCAGCCTGGCCGGACAGTCGAACTATGGCTACACCTTC.

On this clonotype: A clone one base away is much larger, so this may be a read error. V usage is TRBV5-1 and J usage is TRBJ2-3; D uncertain. The CDR3 has 12 residues. The V gene's germline CDR1 is SGHRS and CDR2 YFSETQ. The CDR3 protein is CTSSYGTDTQYF. The DNA for the CDR3 is TGCACCAGCAGCTACGGCACAGATACGCAGTATTTT.

The genes are TRBV20-1 and TRBJ1-1, with unresolved D. Per germline, CDR1 DFQATT and CDR2 SNEGSKA (reference sequence). Trimming took off 1 base at V and 1 base at J, with 4 bases between the two ends. CDR3 length: 12 residues. Here the CDR3 DNA reads TGCAGTGCTAGAGGAGAGAACACTGAAGCTTTCTTT. Translated: CSARGENTEAFF.

Here the CDR3 reads CSVEGERQGSQETQYF. CDR3 nucleotides: TGCAGCGTTGAAGGAGAACGGCAGGGTTCCCAAGAGACCCAGTACTTC. V is TRBV29-1 and J is TRBJ2-5; TRBD1 might be the D (5 bases). Trimming took 1 base from V and 1 from J, leaving 16 bases between them. There are 16 residues in the CDR3. Germline-derived CDR1 and CDR2 are SQVTM and ANQGSEA.

There are a few counts of this clonotype. The junction departs from germline at one end; a sequencing error may be responsible. The DNA for the CDR3 is TGTGCCGGCAGCACCGGGGACAGGATTTATTCACCCCTCCACTTT. Its translation: CAGSTGDRIYSPLHF. The V call is TRBV9, the J call TRBJ1-6; 8 nucleotides match TRBD1. The CDR3 totals 15 residues. The germline gives CDR1 SGDLS, CDR2 YYNGEE.

In this sample, this clonotype turned up many times. This chain links TRBV12-3 or TRBV12-4 with TRBJ1-2; D might be TRBD1 (5 bases). V was trimmed by 3 bases and J by 8 bases, leaving 10 bases between them. The CDR3 consists of 12 residues. The CDR3 sequence is CASSFQGGGYTF. The CDR3 bases are TGTGCCAGCAGTTTCCAGGGTGGCGGCTACACCTTC.

In this sample, this clonotype turned up many times. This rearrangement joins TRBV20-1 to TRBJ2-7, with 8 nucleotides matching TRBD1. The CDR3 has 14 amino acids. V dropped 1 base and J dropped 0; count of bases not matched to a gene: 2. Germline V gives CDR1 DFQATT, CDR2 SNEGSKA (reference sequence). Written as DNA, the CDR3 is TGCAGTGCTAGAGGACAGGGGCACTCCTACGAGCAGTACTTC. Its translation: CSARGQGHSYEQYF.

This clonotype has more than one count but fewer than ten. The chain joins TRBV2 to TRBJ1-4; D uncertain. CDR1 is SNHLY and CDR2 is FYNNEI in the germline V gene. This CDR3 spans 12 amino acids. Trimming took 2 bases from V and 11 from J, leaving 9 bases between them. The CDR3 DNA sequence: TGTGCCAGCAGTGAAAGGGTCTGGAAACTGTTTTTT. It encodes CASSERVWKLFF.

This clonotype was counted at least ten times. The gene calls are TRBV6-5 and TRBJ2-3, with 12 nucleotides matching TRBD2. Germline values: CDR1 MNHEY, CDR2 SVGAGI. This CDR3 comprises 16 residues. J gave up 2 bases and V 6 bases, and 6 bases lay outside the gene matches. CDR3: CASSRGLAGFTDTQYF. CDR3 sequence (DNA): TGTGCCAGCAGCCGAGGACTAGCGGGATTCACAGATACGCAGTATTTT.

V gene TRBV12-3 or TRBV12-4 combines with J gene TRBJ1-5; D is unresolved. The CDR3 sequence is 13 residues long. V was shortened by 7 bases and J by 5 bases, with 12 bases between the two germline ends. CDR3 region: CASTSGPYQPQHF. The DNA of the CDR3 is TGTGCCAGCACCTCGGGCCCCTATCAGCCCCAGCATTTT.

This clonotype was observed many times. This sequence joins TRBV5-1 and TRBJ1-2, with D maybe TRBD1 (6 bases). Trimming shortened V by 0 bases and J by 8 bases, and 14 bases separated the two germline ends. Per the germline V gene, CDR1 is SGHRS and CDR2 is YFSETQ. The CDR3 covers 14 residues. The DNA of the CDR3 is TGCGCCAGCAGCTTGGAACAGGGAACAGGAGGCTACACCTTC. This codes for CASSLEQGTGGYTF.

This clonotype was counted only a few times. The chain links TRBV30 to TRBJ2-5, with 11 bases fitting TRBD2. This CDR3 has 15 residues. Germline-derived CDR1 and CDR2 are GTSNPN and SVGIG (reference sequence). With V trimmed by 2 bases and J by 2 bases, 4 bases remained unmatched. CDR3 nucleotide sequence: TGTGCCTGGAGTCGACTAGCGGGGATGCAAGAGACCCAGTACTTC. This codes for CAWSRLAGMQETQYF.

This clonotype was found many times. The CDR3 sequence: CATSDSGSTNEKLFF. The CDR3 coding sequence is TGTGCCACCAGTGATTCCGGGTCGACGAATGAAAAACTGTTTTTT. The rearrangement joins TRBV24-1 to TRBJ1-4; D not certain. The CDR3 is made up of 15 amino acids. V gave up 2 bases and J gave up 5 bases, with 11 bases separating them. Germline V gene sequence: CDR1 KGHDR, CDR2 SFDVKD.

The V call is TRBV13, the J call TRBJ1-2; TRBD1 might be the D (6 bases). Trimming left V 3 bases short and J 6 bases short, with 17 bases between. Germline loops: CDR1 PRHDT, CDR2 FYEKMQ (reference sequence). CDR3 length: 15 residues. The CDR3 sequence: CASSLDRLGTHGYTF. CDR3 nucleotides: TGTGCCAGCAGCTTGGACAGACTGGGAACCCATGGCTACACCTTC.

This rearrangement joins TRBV7-2 to TRBJ1-1; no definite D call. Trimming stripped 1 base from V and 14 bases from J, with 23 bases between. This CDR3 comprises 15 residues. The germline gives CDR1 SGHTA, CDR2 FQGNSA. CDR3 in amino acids: CASSLGIPSYNKQFF. The CDR3 DNA reads as TGTGCCAGCAGCTTAGGGATCCCCTCCTACAATAAGCAGTTCTTT.

This clonotype was seen only a few times. The J gene is TRBJ1-1, the V gene TRBV6-5, with D uncertain. Germline CDR1 is MNHEY and CDR2 is SVGAGI. The CDR3 totals 15 residues. V lost 2 bases, J lost 0 bases, and 10 bases lay in between. This CDR3 reads CASSYVGRMNTEAFF. The CDR3 DNA sequence: TGTGCCAGCAGTTACGTAGGGCGGATGAACACTGAAGCTTTCTTT.

The genes are TRBV5-1 and TRBJ2-7; 10 bases match TRBD2. The J segment lost 0 bases and the V segment lost 5 bases, leaving 8 bases of the junction unmatched. The CDR3 is made up of 16 amino acids. CDR1 and CDR2 from the germline V gene are SGHRS and YFSETQ. The CDR3 is CASRHRTSGNSYEQYF. The CDR3, as DNA: TGCGCCAGCAGACATCGGACTAGCGGTAACTCCTACGAGCAGTACTTC. Together with reference TRBV5-1 and TRBJ2-7, the CDR3 gives the full variable domain: KAGVTQTPRYLIKTRGQQVTLSCSPISGHRSVSWYQQTPGQGLQFLFEYFSETQRNKGNFPGRFSGRQFSNSRSEMNVSTLELGDSALYLCASRHRTSGNSYEQYFGPGTRLTVT.

The V call is TRBV12-3 or TRBV12-4, the J call TRBJ1-1, with 10 bases fitting TRBD1. V gave up 7 bases and J gave up 1 base; unmatched junction bases: 6. This CDR3 contains 15 residues. The CDR3 DNA is TGTGCCAGCAACCGGGACAGGGGATCGAACACTGAAGCTTTCTTT. As protein: CASNRDRGSNTEAFF.

On this clonotype itself: An end of the junction does not agree with germline; a read error may underlie this. The chain recombines TRBV20-1 with TRBJ2-6, with 9 nucleotides matching TRBD1. The CDR3 extends over 16 amino acids. Looked up from germline, CDR1 is DFQATT and CDR2 is SNEGSKA (reference sequence). CDR3 amino acids: CSATGQGSSGANVRTF. As DNA, the CDR3 is TGCAGTGCGACTGGACAGGGGTCCTCTGGGGCCAACGTCCGGACTTTC.

Only a few counts were recorded for this clonotype. The chain combines TRBV7-2 with TRBJ2-7, with D possibly being TRBD1 (6 bases). V was clipped by 5 bases and J by 6 bases, with 20 bases between them. Germline CDR1 SGHTA, CDR2 FQGNSA. There are 15 residues in the CDR3. CDR3 coding DNA: TGTGCCAGCAGCGTGGACAGTTTCCCGGGTGGCGAGCAGTACTTC. It codes for CASSVDSFPGGEQYF.

This chain uses TRBV5-6 with TRBJ1-5; D is uncertain. The CDR3 has 15 amino acids. Trimming pared 4 bases from V and 7 bases from J, leaving 18 bases between. The V gene's germline CDR1 is SGHDT and CDR2 YYEEEE. DNA for the CDR3: TGTGCCAGCAGCCCGGGGTGGGGAGGAGGGCAGCCCCAGCATTTT. This encodes CASSPGWGGGQPQHF.

This chain joins TRBV9 and TRBJ2-2; a possible D gene is TRBD2 (6 bases). Germline V CDR1 and CDR2: SGDLS, YYNGEE. V was pared by 0 bases and J by 4 bases, with 16 bases between. The CDR3 totals 17 residues. CDR3 sequence (DNA): TGTGCCAGCAGCGTAGGTATCGGGGGTCCGGGCACCGGGGAGCTGTTTTTT. This translates into CASSVGIGGPGTGELFF.

This clonotype was recorded a few times. The rearrangement uses TRBV7-3 and TRBJ2-7; D unclear. The germline CDR1 and CDR2 sequences are SGHTA and FQGTGA. V lost 6 bases, J lost 0 bases, and 12 bases lay in between. The CDR3 has 14 residues. CDR3 in amino acids: CASRKSLGSYEQYF. The CDR3 bases are TGTGCCAGCAGGAAGAGTTTGGGCTCCTACGAGCAGTACTTC.

At least ten counts were recorded for this clonotype. V is TRBV7-9 and J is TRBJ2-1, with D uncertain. Trimming took 8 bases from V and 0 from J, leaving 14 bases between them. CDR1 is SEHNR and CDR2 is FQNEAQ in the germline V gene (reference sequence). This CDR3 has 15 residues. CDR3 DNA sequence: TGTGCCAGCGGGGTAGTATTTGACTCCTACAATGAGCAGTTCTTC. As protein: CASGVVFDSYNEQFF. Drawing the rest from reference TRBV7-9 and TRBJ2-1, the complete variable domain is DTGVSQNPRHKITKRGQNVTFRCDPISEHNRLYWYRQTLGQGPEFLTYFQNEAQLEKSRLLSDRFSAERPKGSFSTLEIQRTEQGDSAMYLCASGVVFDSYNEQFFGPGTRLTVL.

In its sample, this clonotype was seen many times. This chain joins TRBV24-1 and TRBJ2-5, with 10 nucleotides matching TRBD1. The CDR3 runs 16 residues. The V gene's germline CDR1 is KGHDR and CDR2 SFDVKD. Trimming took 2 bases from V and 0 from J; bases not matched to a gene: 2. The DNA of the CDR3 is TGTGCCACCAGTGATTGGGGGACAGGGGACCAAGAGACCCAGTACTTC. It yields the protein CATSDWGTGDQETQYF.

This clonotype has more than one count but fewer than ten. The chain couples TRBV5-1 to TRBJ1-5; TRBD1 aligns across 7 bases. CDR3 length: 15 amino acids. With V trimmed by 0 bases and J by 7 bases, 7 bases remained unmatched. Germline CDR1 is SGHRS and CDR2 is YFSETQ. The CDR3 loop reads CASSLVPTGAQPQHF. The CDR3 bases are TGCGCCAGCAGCTTGGTCCCTACAGGGGCCCAGCCCCAGCATTTT. Based on the CDR3 plus reference TRBV5-1 and TRBJ1-5, the full variable domain is KAGVTQTPRYLIKTRGQQVTLSCSPISGHRSVSWYQQTPGQGLQFLFEYFSETQRNKGNFPGRFSGRQFSNSRSEMNVSTLELGDSALYLCASSLVPTGAQPQHFGDGTRLSIL.

The V call is TRBV20-1, the J call TRBJ1-1; D is uncertain. The ends were cut back, 3 bases at V and 1 base at J, with 9 bases in the middle. This CDR3 is 13 amino acids long. CDR1 and CDR2 (germline): DFQATT, SNEGSKA (reference sequence). CDR3 coding DNA: TGCAGTGCTAGGAGGGCGGGGAACACTGAAGCTTTCTTT. It yields the protein CSARRAGNTEAFF.

This clonotype came up many times. This sequence joins TRBV12-3 or TRBV12-4 and TRBJ2-7; 8 nucleotides agree with TRBD1. The CDR3 spans 14 residues. V shed 6 bases and J 7 bases; nucleotides not matched to a gene: 11. Here the CDR3 DNA reads TGTGCCAGCAGCCTTAGACAGGGGCGAGGAGAGCAGTACTTC. This encodes CASSLRQGRGEQYF.